These 26 T cell receptor beta chains share one sample of origin, sequenced in a study of STAT3 mutations in large granular lymphocyte leukemia. Study results and caveats: At least one immunodominant TCR beta clonotype appeared in every T-cell large granular lymphocyte leukemia patient.

These receptors have no identified antigens. Clones were sequenced by immunoSEQ multiplex PCR, and TCRdb holds only the in-frame ones, with some missing. Altogether 30,000 to 40,000 clones are present, about 90% being singletons, with the ten largest covering more than 9.5%. Sequencing was carried out using peripheral blood mononuclear cells. The receptor source for this set is a man in his sixties with T-cell large granular lymphocyte leukemia. Some clones in this sample may be carry-over from other donors' samples.

The J gene is TRBJ2-3, the V gene TRBV18, with D perhaps TRBD1 (6 bases). The germline V gene has CDR1 KGHSH and CDR2 LQKENI. The V end was cut by 4 bases, the J end by 1 base, with 12 bases between. This CDR3 has 15 residues. In nucleotides, the CDR3 is TGTGCCAGCTCACGTACGGGACAACGCACAGATACGCAGTATTTT. This codes for CASSRTGQRTDTQYF.

V and J are TRBV10-3 and TRBJ2-7; 7 nucleotides align to TRBD2. The CDR3 extends over 14 amino acids. After removal of 7 bases from V and 6 bases from J, the junction contained 12 bases not matched to a gene. Germline V gives CDR1 ENHRY, CDR2 SYGVKD. CDR3 nucleotide sequence: TGTGCCATCACGGCCGTTGCGGGAGCTTCCGAGCAGTACTTC. It translates to CAITAVAGASEQYF.

This clone was detected only once. The V call is TRBV5-6, the J call TRBJ2-7; D might be TRBD2 (5 bases). V dropped 3 bases and J dropped 3 bases, with 22 bases sitting between them. The CDR3 is 17 amino acids. Germline CDR1 and CDR2: SGHDT and YYEEEE. The CDR3 region has the DNA TGTGCCAGCAGCTCCCGGATGCTAGAGAGGGCGGACTACGAGCAGTACTTC. Translation: CASSSRMLERADYEQYF.

The genes are TRBV7-2 and TRBJ1-1; D is possibly TRBD1 (6 bases). Trimming pared 2 bases from V and 2 bases from J, leaving 12 bases between. Germline CDR1 is SGHTA and CDR2 is FQGNSA. The CDR3 extends over 15 amino acids. The CDR3 protein is CASSLRGTSNTEAFF. The DNA of the CDR3 is TGTGCCAGCAGCTTACGTGGGACAAGCAACACTGAAGCTTTCTTT.

Only a few counts were recorded for this clone. The CDR3 DNA sequence: TGTGCCAGCAGCCAAGCAGGGGACTATGGCTACACCTTC. Translation: CASSQAGDYGYTF. The rearrangement links TRBV7-3 to TRBJ1-2; tentatively, D is TRBD1 (6 bases). The germline CDR1 and CDR2 sequences are SGHTA and FQGTGA. The germline V and J ends were trimmed by 5 bases and 3 bases, with 10 bases remaining between them. CDR3 length: 13 residues. The variable domain in full, completed from reference TRBV7-3 and TRBJ1-2, reads GAGVSQTPSNKVTEKGKYVELRCDPISGHTALYWYRQSLGQGPEFLIYFQGTGAADDSGLPNDRFFAVRPEGSVSTLKIQRTERGDSAVYLCASSQAGDYGYTFGSGTRLTVV.

This clone was observed a single time. The chain employs TRBV7-9 and TRBJ1-1, with TRBD1 matching over 9 bases. The CDR3 has 15 amino acids. Trimming at V came to 5 bases and at J to 5 bases, leaving 9 bases not matched to a gene. Per germline, CDR1 SEHNR and CDR2 FQNEAQ (reference sequence). The CDR3 loop is CASSPSDRGVTEAFF. The CDR3, as DNA: TGTGCCAGCAGCCCTTCTGACAGGGGGGTTACTGAAGCTTTCTTT.

This clone was seen just once. V gene TRBV7-9 combines with J gene TRBJ2-5; D call uncertain. Per germline, CDR1 SEHNR and CDR2 FQNEAQ (reference sequence). V lost 1 base and J lost 9, with 12 bases in between. This CDR3 comprises 13 residues. For the CDR3, the DNA is TGTGCCAGCAGCTTAGACGCCGCTGGGGCCCAGTACTTC. This sequence encodes CASSLDAAGAQYF.

The table lists this clone with a count of one. The CDR3 loop is CASSHGAGDRSYEQYF. The CDR3 coding sequence is TGCGCCAGCAGCCATGGAGCGGGAGATCGGAGCTACGAGCAGTACTTC. V usage is TRBV5-1 and J usage is TRBJ2-7; TRBD2 agrees at 8 bases. The germline V gene has CDR1 SGHRS and CDR2 YFSETQ. Trimming at V came to 4 bases and at J to 3 bases, leaving 12 bases not matched to a gene. This CDR3 region has 16 residues. Variable domain in full (rest from reference TRBV5-1 and TRBJ2-7): KAGVTQTPRYLIKTRGQQVTLSCSPISGHRSVSWYQQTPGQGLQFLFEYFSETQRNKGNFPGRFSGRQFSNSRSEMNVSTLELGDSALYLCASSHGAGDRSYEQYFGPGTRLTVT.

The chain is built from TRBV18 and TRBJ2-2; TRBD1 matches 7 bases. CDR3 length: 15 residues. Germline assignment: CDR1 KGHSH and CDR2 LQKENI. V lost 1 base and J lost 4; bases outside the gene matches: 3. In nucleotides, the CDR3 is TGTGCCAGCTCACCACTACAGGGGCCCACCGGGGAGCTGTTTTTT. This sequence encodes CASSPLQGPTGELFF.

The J gene is TRBJ1-4, the V gene TRBV7-8; D possibly corresponds to TRBD1 (5 bases). This CDR3 region has 13 residues. Per germline, CDR1 SGHVS and CDR2 FQNEAQ. V was shortened by 5 bases and J by 8 bases, with 12 bases between the two germline ends. Here the CDR3 DNA reads TGTGCCAGCAGCCCAGGGTGGGACGAAAAACTGTTTTTT. This encodes CASSPGWDEKLFF.

A word on this clone: One end of the junction is discordant with germline, which a read error may explain. This chain uses TRBV7-7 with TRBJ2-5; D is perhaps TRBD2 (5 bases). Germline V gene lookup returns CDR1 SSHAT and CDR2 FNYEAQ (reference sequence). This CDR3 is 13 amino acids long. The CDR3, as DNA: TGTGCTAGCAGCCTGCGGGTCCGGGAGACCCAGTACTTC. It yields the protein CASSLRVRETQYF.

The chain couples TRBV18 to TRBJ2-5, with 8 bases matching TRBD1. CDR1 KGHSH and CDR2 LQKENI come from the germline V gene. This CDR3 spans 19 amino acids. Trimming removed 5 bases from V and 4 bases from J; junction bases left unmatched: 21. CDR3 DNA: TGTGCCAGCTCAGCGGCGTCGGGCGAGAGCAGGGGGCGCACAGAGACCCAGTACTTC. Translated, it gives CASSAASGESRGRTETQYF.

The chain joins TRBV29-1 to TRBJ2-2; unclear D gene. CDR3 length: 12 residues. In germline, CDR1 is SQVTM, CDR2 ANQGSEA. V lost 4 bases, J lost 8 bases, and 11 bases lay in between. CDR3 sequence reads: CSVAPRKGELFF. CDR3 DNA: TGCAGCGTTGCACCGAGGAAGGGGGAGCTGTTTTTT.

V and J are TRBV5-4 and TRBJ1-4; 8 bases map to TRBD1. With 0 bases clipped from V and 8 bases from J, the junction kept 3 bases outside the gene matches. The CDR3 is 14 residues long. Germline loops: CDR1 SGHNT, CDR2 YYREEE (reference sequence). Written as DNA, the CDR3 is TGTGCCAGCAGCTTGGACAGGGGGGTCGAAAAACTGTTTTTT. Translated, it gives CASSLDRGVEKLFF. The full variable domain, completed using reference TRBV5-4 and TRBJ1-4, is ETGVTQSPTHLIKTRGQQVTLRCSSQSGHNTVSWYQQALGQGPQFIFQYYREEENGRGNFPPRFSGLQFPNYSSELNVNALELDDSALYLCASSLDRGVEKLFFGSGTQLSVL.

The chain links TRBV30 to TRBJ1-2; maybe TRBD1 (5 bases). The CDR3 spans 13 residues. V dropped 4 bases and J dropped 5 bases, with 14 bases sitting between them. Germline CDR1 GTSNPN, CDR2 SVGIG (reference sequence). CDR3 in DNA: TGTGCCTGGAAGGAATCAGGGAATTATGGCTACACCTTC. Translated: CAWKESGNYGYTF.

The chain carries TRBV29-1 and TRBJ2-3; D ambiguous. The CDR3 is 13 residues long. The germline gives CDR1 SQVTM, CDR2 ANQGSEA. The V end was cut by 4 bases, the J end by 12 bases, with 20 bases between. CDR3 DNA: TGCAGCGTTGTCCCCCCAGCAGACAACTTTCAGTATTTT. It encodes CSVVPPADNFQYF.

J is TRBJ1-5 and V is TRBV10-2; no clear D gene. Germline V gene data show CDR1 as WSHSY and CDR2 as SAAADI. The CDR3 is made up of 13 amino acids. The V end lost 6 bases, the J end lost 5 bases, and 11 bases lay between the germline ends. The DNA of the CDR3 is TGCGCCAGCAGGGGGTATTGGGATCAGCCCCAGCATTTT. Translation: CASRGYWDQPQHF.

J is TRBJ1-4 and V is TRBV6-5, with TRBD1 matching 8 bases. This CDR3 region has 14 residues. Losses at the gene ends were 4 bases for V and 8 bases for J; bases not matched to a gene: 6. Germline V gives CDR1 MNHEY, CDR2 SVGAGI. CDR3 nucleotide sequence: TGTGCCAGCAGTTTCGGACAGGGAGGCGAAAAACTGTTTTTT. Translated: CASSFGQGGEKLFF.

The chain employs TRBV28 and TRBJ1-6, with 9 positions matching TRBD1. The CDR3 runs to 15 residues. CDR1 MDHEN and CDR2 SYDVKM come from the germline V gene. Trimming cost V 1 base and J 9 bases; bases outside gene matches: 4. The CDR3 loop is CASSLLQGAGSPLHF. The CDR3, as DNA: TGTGCCAGCAGTTTATTACAGGGGGCCGGTTCACCCCTCCACTTT.

This clone is deemed medium-sized (0.01 to 0.1%). This chain connects TRBV13 to TRBJ2-7, with D perhaps matching TRBD1 (6 bases). With 2 bases removed from V and 1 base from J, the gap between germline ends came to 9 bases. Germline V gene data show CDR1 as PRHDT and CDR2 as FYEKMQ (reference sequence). This CDR3 spans 14 amino acids. This chain's CDR3 is CASSLQQGSYEQYF. The CDR3 DNA follows: TGTGCCAGCAGCTTACAACAGGGATCCTACGAGCAGTACTTC.

This rearrangement joins TRBV7-3 to TRBJ2-7; the D is unclear. The germline gives CDR1 SGHTA, CDR2 FQGTGA. The germline V and J ends were trimmed by 5 bases and 2 bases, with 16 bases remaining between them. The CDR3 is made up of 15 amino acids. CDR3 loop: CASSPPPVPAYEQYF. As DNA, the CDR3 is TGTGCCAGCAGCCCCCCCCCGGTGCCAGCCTACGAGCAGTACTTC. The full variable domain, with the rest looked up from reference TRBV7-3 and TRBJ2-7, is GAGVSQTPSNKVTEKGKYVELRCDPISGHTALYWYRQSLGQGPEFLIYFQGTGAADDSGLPNDRFFAVRPEGSVSTLKIQRTERGDSAVYLCASSPPPVPAYEQYFGPGTRLTVT.

This clone was seen more than once but under ten times. The chain links TRBV19 to TRBJ2-7; D unresolved. The CDR3 length is 14 residues. Trimming removed 4 bases from V and 3 bases from J, with 13 bases in between. Germline CDR1 and CDR2: LNHDA and SQIVND (reference sequence). The CDR3 DNA follows: TGTGCCAGTAGTAGCTCGGACGGCATCTACGAGCAGTACTTC. Translation gives CASSSSDGIYEQYF.

The J gene is TRBJ2-5, the V gene TRBV7-2; D remains ambiguous. V was clipped by 2 bases and J by 5 bases, with 12 bases between them. Germline-derived CDR1 and CDR2 are SGHTA and FQGNSA. The CDR3 is 14 residues long. In DNA, the CDR3 is TGTGCCAGCAGCTTATATTCACTGGCGGAGACCCAGTACTTC. The encoded protein is CASSLYSLAETQYF. Full variable domain (remainder filled in from reference TRBV7-2 and TRBJ2-5): GAGVSQSPSNKVTEKGKDVELRCDPISGHTALYWYRQSLGQGLEFLIYFQGNSAPDKSGLPSDRFSAERTGGSVSTLTIQRTQQEDSAVYLCASSLYSLAETQYFGPGTRLLVL.

The table lists this clone with a count of one. The chain has TRBV6-6 and TRBJ2-7, with TRBD2 matching over 7 bases. Germline trimming cut 8 bases from V and 6 bases from J; bases unmatched to any gene: 10. CDR3 length equals 13 residues. In germline, CDR1 is MNHNY, CDR2 SVGAGI (reference sequence). CDR3 nucleotide sequence: TGTGCCAGCCTGGGAGGGCCCTCCCCCGAGCAGTACTTC. Protein product: CASLGGPSPEQYF.

The gene calls are TRBV5-6 and TRBJ2-7; tentatively, D is TRBD1 (5 bases). This CDR3 spans 12 amino acids. V shed 0 bases and J shed 6 bases, with 7 bases lying between them. Germline lookup yields CDR1 SGHDT and CDR2 YYEEEE. The CDR3 DNA is TGTGCCAGCAGCTTGGAAGGGGCCGAGCAGTACTTC. It is translated as CASSLEGAEQYF.

The chain is built from TRBV19 and TRBJ2-7; tentative D call: TRBD2 (6 bases). The CDR3 contains 14 residues. The ends were cut back, 7 bases at V and 7 bases at J, with 20 bases in the middle. CDR1 and CDR2 (germline): LNHDA, SQIVND (reference sequence). As DNA, the CDR3 is TGTGCCAGTACCCCCGGGACTCAAGCAGGGGAGCAGTACTTC. Its protein product is CASTPGTQAGEQYF.